The entry below describes one T cell receptor beta chain. Its antigen is not known. The study sampled nominally healthy donors, though unrecorded immune exposures were likely. Germline V gene sequence: CDR1 MNHEY, CDR2 SVGAGI. The junction had 3 bases not matched to a gene; V was cut back by 0 bases and J by 5 bases. CDR3 length: 14 residues. This sample stems from a study of cytomegalovirus exposure and HLA in healthy donors. The study's findings and limits: The study had only CMV serostatus as immune exposure information.

The PCR was carried out with 60 Vbeta primers and 13 Jbeta primers. Generated by immunoSEQ multiplex PCR, the TCRdb table keeps only in-frame clones and is missing some. Here the sample spans 180,000 or so clones, under 85% being singletons. This receptor was identified in a female donor in good health and CMV-seronegative. The V gene is TRBV6-5, the J gene TRBJ2-5; TRBD2 aligns across 7 bases. Sample: PBMCs. The CDR3 spells CASSYSGGGETQYF. The CDR3, as DNA: TGTGCCAGCAGTTACTCGGGGGGAGGGGAGACCCAGTACTTC.